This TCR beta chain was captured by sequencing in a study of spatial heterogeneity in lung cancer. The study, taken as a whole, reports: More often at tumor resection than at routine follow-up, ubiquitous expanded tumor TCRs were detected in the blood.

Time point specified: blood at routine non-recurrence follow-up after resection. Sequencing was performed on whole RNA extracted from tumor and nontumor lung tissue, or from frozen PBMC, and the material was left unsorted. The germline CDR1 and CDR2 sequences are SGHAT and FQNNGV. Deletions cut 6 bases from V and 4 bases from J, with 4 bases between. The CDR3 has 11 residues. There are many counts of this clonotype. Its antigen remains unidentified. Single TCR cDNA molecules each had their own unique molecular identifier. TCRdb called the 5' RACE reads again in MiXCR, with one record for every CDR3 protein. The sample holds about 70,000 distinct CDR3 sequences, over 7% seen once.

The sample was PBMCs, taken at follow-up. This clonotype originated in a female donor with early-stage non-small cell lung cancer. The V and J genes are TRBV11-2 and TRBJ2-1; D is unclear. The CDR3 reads CASRSYNEQFF. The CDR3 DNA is TGTGCCAGCAGGTCTTACAATGAGCAGTTCTTC.